This T cell receptor (beta chain) was recovered during a study of vaccination effects on CD4 cells after COVID-19. Study details: All study participants received two doses of BNT162b2 or mRNA-1273 vaccine.

This CDR3 is built from 16 residues. The V gene end was trimmed by 1 base and the J gene end by 5 bases; junction bases not matched to a gene: 7. The germline CDR1 and CDR2 sequences are SGHRS and YFSETQ. In its sample, this clone was seen once. What it recognizes is unknown. Findings of the study overall: Pronounced clonal contraction occurred in clones induced by infection and by vaccine late after vaccination. Convalescent patients were scarce, and early post-infection timepoints were absent.

Assay: immunoSEQ multiplex PCR; the TCRdb copy retains only in-frame clones and omits some. The sample holds around 54,000 clones, 65% to 90% seen once. Expansion of antigen-specific CD4+ T cells with viral peptide pools was carried out by the ViraFEST assay before sequencing. With approximately 10 days of culture completed, CD4+ T cells were isolated. V usage is TRBV5-1 and J usage is TRBJ2-5; 11 nucleotides match TRBD1. The TCR originated in a human donor who received a COVID-19 vaccine. The sample here was CD4+ T cells from PBMCs cultured with HCoV-229E spike peptides, taken before COVID-19 vaccination. DNA of the CDR3: TGCGCCAGCAGCTTGAAGATGGGGGACAGGGGGGAGACCCAGTACTTC. Its translation: CASSLKMGDRGETQYF.